The text below deals with one TCR beta chain. This entry comes from a study of blood T cell repertoires in COVID-19. About the research overall: The study drew acute and convalescent COVID-19 samples from the United States, Italy and Spain. T cells, B-cell-depleted T cells, or PBMCs supplied cDNA or gDNA.

Authors' analysis steps: Amplifying reference gene primers gave estimates of nucleated cell counts. Libraries were prepared by immunoSEQ multiplex PCR; TCRdb keeps only in-frame clonotypes and omits some of them. Clone size and the V and J calls come from that table; the DNA yielded D and trimming. The sample carries about 360,000 clones, more than 75% recorded once. CDR3 length: 15 amino acids. Germline CDR1 is SGHAT and CDR2 is FQNNGV. The V end was cut by 5 bases, the J end by 4 bases, with 18 bases between. This receptor was obtained from a human donor in a cohort sampled during active COVID-19. Sequencing used peripheral blood. V usage is TRBV11-2 and J usage is TRBJ2-7; tentatively, D is TRBD2 (5 bases). The CDR3 loop reads CASSRISTRAYEQYF. For the CDR3, the DNA is TGTGCCAGCAGCCGTATTTCAACGAGGGCATACGAGCAGTACTTC.